This T cell receptor (beta chain) was sequenced for a study of metastatic and nonmetastatic thyroid tumors. Study-wide context: Repertoires of blood and of tissue (tumor or nodule) from malignant and benign thyroid patients were compared. Study conclusions and caveats: According to reports, the diversity of TCR beta was significantly higher in malignant thyroid tumors than in benign nodules, and this held in both blood and tumor samples.

The V end lost 0 bases, the J end lost 7 bases, and 12 bases lay between the germline ends. This CDR3 is 15 amino acids long. The germline CDR1 and CDR2 sequences are SGHDN and FVKESK. Per the study methods: The study's classifier, a distant-metastasis tool for papillary thyroid cancer, was built using CDR3 differences across clinicopathological groups. TCRdb used MiXCR to call clones anew from the PCR reads. TCRdb, rather than the study authors, made the V and J calls. The sample holds some 20,000 clones, 15% to 20% seen once. All patients were treatment-naive before thyroid surgery. This clone was seen many times. Antigen: not known.

The chain employs TRBV14 and TRBJ2-2; no reliable D call. The receptor was isolated from a male donor with papillary thyroid cancer or a benign thyroid nodule (not recorded which). Some clones in this sample may be carry-over from other donors' samples. Sample: blood. CDR3 sequence (DNA): TGTGCCAGCAGCCAAGATCTTGTCCGGCGCGGGGAGCTGTTTTTT. Its protein product is CASSQDLVRRGELFF.